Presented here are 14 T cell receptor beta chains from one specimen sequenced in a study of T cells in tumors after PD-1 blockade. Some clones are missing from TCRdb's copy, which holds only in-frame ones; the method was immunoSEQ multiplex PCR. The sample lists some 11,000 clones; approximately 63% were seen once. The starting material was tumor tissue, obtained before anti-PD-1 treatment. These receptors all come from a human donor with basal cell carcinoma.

The CDR3 protein is CASSVPLAGAADTQYF. The CDR3 DNA is TGTGCCAGCAGCGTTCCACTAGCGGGAGCGGCAGATACGCAGTATTTT. V usage is TRBV4-2 and J usage is TRBJ2-3; 11 bases agree with TRBD2. CDR1 LGHNA and CDR2 YNFKEQ come from the germline V gene. This CDR3 has 16 residues. V shed 5 bases, J shed 4 bases, and the junction held 8 bases outside the gene matches.

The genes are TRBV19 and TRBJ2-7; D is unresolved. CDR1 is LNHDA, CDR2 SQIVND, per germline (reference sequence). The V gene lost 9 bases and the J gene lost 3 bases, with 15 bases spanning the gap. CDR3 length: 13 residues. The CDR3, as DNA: TGTGCCAGCCCGCTAGGACGGAACTACGAGCAGTACTTC. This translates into CASPLGRNYEQYF.

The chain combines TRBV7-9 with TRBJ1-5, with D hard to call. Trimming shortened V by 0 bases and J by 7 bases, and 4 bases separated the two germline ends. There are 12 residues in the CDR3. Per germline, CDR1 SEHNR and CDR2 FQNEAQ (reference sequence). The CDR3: CASSLAGQPQHF. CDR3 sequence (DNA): TGTGCCAGCAGCTTAGCGGGACAGCCCCAGCATTTT.

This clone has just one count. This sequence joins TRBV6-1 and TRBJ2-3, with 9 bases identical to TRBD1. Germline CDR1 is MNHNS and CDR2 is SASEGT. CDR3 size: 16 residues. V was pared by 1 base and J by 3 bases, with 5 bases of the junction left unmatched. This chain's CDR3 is CASSEGVTGGTDTQYF. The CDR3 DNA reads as TGTGCCAGCAGTGAAGGAGTGACAGGGGGTACAGATACGCAGTATTTT.

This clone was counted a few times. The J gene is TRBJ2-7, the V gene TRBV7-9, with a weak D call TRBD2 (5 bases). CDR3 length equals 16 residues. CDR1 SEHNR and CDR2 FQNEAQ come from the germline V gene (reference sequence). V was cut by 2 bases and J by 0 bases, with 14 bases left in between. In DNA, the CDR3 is TGTGCCAGCAGCTTAAGCGTTGGGAGTAGCTCCTACGAGCAGTACTTC. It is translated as CASSLSVGSSSYEQYF. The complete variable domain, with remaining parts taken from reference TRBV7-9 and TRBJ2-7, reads DTGVSQNPRHKITKRGQNVTFRCDPISEHNRLYWYRQTLGQGPEFLTYFQNEAQLEKSRLLSDRFSAERPKGSFSTLEIQRTEQGDSAMYLCASSLSVGSSSYEQYFGPGTRLTVT.

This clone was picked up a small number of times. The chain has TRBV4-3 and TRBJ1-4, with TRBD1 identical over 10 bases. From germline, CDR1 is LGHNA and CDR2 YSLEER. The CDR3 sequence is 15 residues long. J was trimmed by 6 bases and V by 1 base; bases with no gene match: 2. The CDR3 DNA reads TGCGCCAGCAGCCAAGGGGGGACAGGGGATGAAAAACTGTTTTTT. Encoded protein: CASSQGGTGDEKLFF.

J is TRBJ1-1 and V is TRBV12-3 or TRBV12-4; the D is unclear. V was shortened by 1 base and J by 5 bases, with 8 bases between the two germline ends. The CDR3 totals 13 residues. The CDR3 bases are TGTGCCAGCAGTTTAGTTAGCCAAACTGAAGCTTTCTTT. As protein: CASSLVSQTEAFF.

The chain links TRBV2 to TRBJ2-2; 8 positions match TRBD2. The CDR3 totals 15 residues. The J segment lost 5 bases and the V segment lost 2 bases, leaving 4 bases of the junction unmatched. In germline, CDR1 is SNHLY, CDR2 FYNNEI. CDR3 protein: CASSEHGRGTGELFF. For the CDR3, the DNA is TGTGCCAGCAGTGAACACGGGAGGGGAACCGGGGAGCTGTTTTTT.

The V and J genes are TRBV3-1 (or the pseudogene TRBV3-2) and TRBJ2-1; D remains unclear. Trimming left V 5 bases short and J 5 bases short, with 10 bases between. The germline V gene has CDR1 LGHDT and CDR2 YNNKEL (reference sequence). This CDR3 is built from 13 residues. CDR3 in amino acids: CASSSIRNNEQFF. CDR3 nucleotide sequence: TGTGCCAGCAGCTCTATCCGAAACAATGAGCAGTTCTTC.

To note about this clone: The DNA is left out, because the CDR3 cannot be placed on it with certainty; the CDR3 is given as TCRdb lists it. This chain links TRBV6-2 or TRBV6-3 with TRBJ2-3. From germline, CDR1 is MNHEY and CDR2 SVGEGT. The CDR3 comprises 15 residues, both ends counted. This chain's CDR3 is CASSSSGAIPDTQYF.

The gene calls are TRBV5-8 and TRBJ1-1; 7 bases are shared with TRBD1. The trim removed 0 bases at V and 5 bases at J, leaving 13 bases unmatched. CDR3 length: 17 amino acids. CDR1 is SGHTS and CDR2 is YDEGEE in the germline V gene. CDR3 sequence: CASSLASATGRETEAFF. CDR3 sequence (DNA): TGTGCCAGCAGCTTGGCCTCTGCGACAGGGAGAGAAACTGAAGCTTTCTTT.

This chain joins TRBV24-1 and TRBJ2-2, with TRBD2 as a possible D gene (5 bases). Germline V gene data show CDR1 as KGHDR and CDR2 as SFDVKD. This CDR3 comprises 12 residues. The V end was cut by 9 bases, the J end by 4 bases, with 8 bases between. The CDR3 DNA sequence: TGTGCCACCTCCCGGGGCACCGGGGAGCTGTTTTTT. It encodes CATSRGTGELFF.

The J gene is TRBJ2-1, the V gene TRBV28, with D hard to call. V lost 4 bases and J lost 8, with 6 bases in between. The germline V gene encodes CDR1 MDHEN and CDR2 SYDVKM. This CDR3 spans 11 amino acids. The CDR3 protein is CASSSLHEQFF. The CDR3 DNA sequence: TGTGCCAGCAGTTCCCTCCATGAGCAGTTCTTC. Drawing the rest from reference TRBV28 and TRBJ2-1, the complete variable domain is DVKVTQSSRYLVKRTGEKVFLECVQDMDHENMFWYRQDPGLGLRLIYFSYDVKMKEKGDIPEGYSVSREKKERFSLILESASTNQTSMYLCASSSLHEQFFGPGTRLTVL.

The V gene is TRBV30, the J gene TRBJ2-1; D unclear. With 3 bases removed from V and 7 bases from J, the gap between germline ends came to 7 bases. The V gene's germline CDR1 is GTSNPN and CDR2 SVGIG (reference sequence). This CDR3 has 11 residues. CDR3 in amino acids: CAWSPRNEQFF. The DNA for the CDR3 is TGTGCCTGGAGCCCCCGGAATGAGCAGTTCTTC.